This T cell receptor (beta chain) was obtained from a study of T cells in Graves' hyperthyroidism and ophthalmopathy. The CDR3 totals 13 residues. Germline V gives CDR1 MNHEY, CDR2 SMNVEV (reference sequence). Trimming shortened V by 6 bases and J by 6 bases, and 12 bases separated the two germline ends. It was RNA transcripts that yielded the amplified TCR beta CDR3 regions. Primed by the HTBI set, a first-round RT-PCR was run on the TCR CDR3. TCRdb redid the calling of the multiplex PCR reads with MiXCR, one entry per CDR3 protein. The sample holds some 700,000 distinct CDR3 sequences, 15% to 20% seen once. Hyperthyroidism, newly diagnosed and lasting under 2 months, affected patients aged 18 to 65. Criteria for exclusion of patients were uncontrolled infection, other autoimmune disease, pregnancy or lactation. General study points: Blood also carried most thyroid clonotypes expanded above 0.001.

This clonotype occurred a few times. Its antigen is not known. The TCR sequence derives from a man aged 50 to 60 with Graves' hyperthyroidism. The material sequenced was blood. The chain uses TRBV27 and TRBJ1-5, with a possible D match to TRBD1 (6 bases). CDR3 in DNA: TGTGCCAGCAGCCTACAGGGAATTCAGCCCCAGCATTTT. It encodes CASSLQGIQPQHF.